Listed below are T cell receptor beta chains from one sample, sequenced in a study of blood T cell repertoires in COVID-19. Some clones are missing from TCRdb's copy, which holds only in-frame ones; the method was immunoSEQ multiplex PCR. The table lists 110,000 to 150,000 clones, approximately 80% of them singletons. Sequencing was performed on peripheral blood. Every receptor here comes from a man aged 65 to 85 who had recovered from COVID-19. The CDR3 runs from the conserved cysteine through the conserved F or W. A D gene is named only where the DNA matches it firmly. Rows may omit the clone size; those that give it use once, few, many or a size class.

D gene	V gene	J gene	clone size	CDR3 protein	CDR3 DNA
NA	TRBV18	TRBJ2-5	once	CASSEDSDQETQYF	TGTGCCAGCTCAGAGGACAGCGACCAAGAGACCCAGTACTTC
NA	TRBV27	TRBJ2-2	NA	CASRPGGAGELFF	TGTGCCAGCCGGCCGGGGGGCGCCGGGGAGCTGTTTTTT
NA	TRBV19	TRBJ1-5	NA	CASSTTGSQHF	TGTGCCAGTAGTACCACAGGGTCCCAGCATTTT
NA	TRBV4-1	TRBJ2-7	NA	CASSLPERGIREQYF	TGCGCCAGCAGCCTTCCAGAGAGAGGGATACGCGAGCAGTACTTC
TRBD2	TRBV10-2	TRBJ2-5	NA	CASGLAGEETQYF	TGCGCCAGCGGGCTAGCGGGAGAAGAGACCCAGTACTTC
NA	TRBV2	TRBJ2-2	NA	CASRWGENTGELFF	TGTGCCAGCAGATGGGGGGAGAACACCGGGGAGCTGTTTTTT
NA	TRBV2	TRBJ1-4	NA	CASMTQGYKEKLFF	TGTGCCAGCATGACCCAGGGATATAAGGAAAAACTGTTTTTT
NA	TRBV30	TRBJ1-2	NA	CAWSVEGTYGYTF	TGTGCCTGGAGTGTAGAGGGAACCTATGGCTACACCTTC
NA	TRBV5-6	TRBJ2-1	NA	CASSLVGKNNEQFF	TGTGCCAGCAGTTTGGTCGGGAAGAACAATGAGCAGTTCTTC
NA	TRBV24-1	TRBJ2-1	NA	CATQSSDPSSYNEQFF	TGTGCCACCCAATCAAGCGACCCCTCGTCCTACAATGAGCAGTTCTTC
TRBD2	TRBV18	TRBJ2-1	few	CASSPGTSGSNEQFF	TGTGCCAGCTCACCGGGGACTAGCGGAAGCAATGAGCAGTTCTTC
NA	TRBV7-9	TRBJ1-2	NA	CASSLVSAGGNYGYTF	TGTGCCAGCAGCTTAGTGTCAGCCGGGGGTAACTATGGCTACACCTTC
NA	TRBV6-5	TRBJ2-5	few	CASSYPRGGTETQYF	TGTGCCAGCAGTTACCCAAGGGGGGGAACAGAGACCCAGTACTTC
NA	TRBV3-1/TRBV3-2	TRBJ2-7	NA	CASSPRQAGSYEQYF	TGTGCCAGCAGCCCCCGACAAGCTGGATCCTACGAGCAGTACTTC
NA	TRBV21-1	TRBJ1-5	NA	CASSRLDQPQHF	TGTGCCAGCAGCAGACTAGATCAGCCCCAGCATTTT